This TCR beta chain was sequenced in a study of cytomegalovirus exposure and HLA in healthy donors. Study-level findings and limits: One later analysis, an examination of the 120 validation repertoires, found that first-cohort TCR clusters tended to co-occur in them. Overall, under 200 TCR beta chains were annotated as cytomegalovirus-associated.

This CDR3 is built from 12 residues. The ends were cut back, 7 bases at V and 6 bases at J, with 7 bases in the middle. Per germline, CDR1 MGHDK and CDR2 SYGVNS. Sequencing was performed with immunoSEQ multiplex PCR; in TCRdb, only in-frame clones are kept and a portion is missing. The sample lists some 350,000 clones, about 85% occurring once. For this clone: Its antigen is unknown.

The clonotype originates from a woman in her twenties or thirties in good health and CMV-seropositive. Sequencing used PBMCs. The genes are TRBV25-1 and TRBJ1-6; D gene ambiguous. This chain's CDR3 is CASTTINSPLHF. In DNA form, the CDR3 reads TGTGCCAGCACGACTATTAATTCACCCCTCCACTTT.